The clone carrying this T cell receptor (beta chain) is categorized as medium-sized (0.01 to 0.1%). What it binds is unknown. It was a multiplex PCR that amplified TCR beta CDR3, with 32 V and 13 J primers. MiXCR was run by TCRdb on the multiplex PCR reads, yielding one entry per CDR3 protein. The data hold roughly 3,200 distinct CDR3 sequences, with about 22% observed a single time. The data were obtained in a study of immune heterogeneity within non-small cell lung tumors. Across the whole study: There was 1 tumor not otherwise specified, along with 10 non-squamous carcinomas and 4 squamous cell carcinomas.

Per sample, about 600 ng of bulk tumor genomic DNA was the template used. Biopsy collection occurred during surgery, with several far-apart biopsies per primary tumor. With untreated, newly diagnosed non-small cell lung cancer, the patients went on to undergo curative surgery. Having surgery with curative intent, the donors were patients newly diagnosed with non-small cell lung cancer. CDR1 and CDR2 (germline): LGHDT, YNNKEL (reference sequence). V was cut by 1 base and J by 4 bases, with 11 bases left in between. The CDR3 contains 15 residues. Findings of the study overall: Recurrence of identical dominant CDR3 beta clonotypes was observed across intrapatient tumor sites, concomitant with site-unique high-frequency clones.

This clonotype was obtained from a man aged 60 to 69 with non-small cell lung cancer. J is TRBJ2-1 and V is TRBV3-1, with TRBD2 as a possible D gene (6 bases). The material sequenced was lung tumor tissue. CDR3 DNA: TGTGCCAGCAGCCAAGCCGGGACTCAATACAATGAGCAGTTCTTC. It specifies CASSQAGTQYNEQFF.